This T cell receptor (beta chain) came from a study of CXCR3-negative and CXCR3-positive naive CD8 T cells. Whole-study findings and limits: More hydrophobic TRB CDR3s occurred in CXCR3-positive than in CXCR3-negative naive cells.

Each TRB cDNA library was prepared by 5' RACE (with UMI labels). From the 5' RACE reads, TCRdb lists one entry per CDR3 protein and no DNA. This table lists about 130,000 distinct CDR3 sequences. Turning to this clonotype: What it binds is unknown.

Material: naive CXCR3+ CD8+ T cells from blood. Regarding subset: CD45RO-CCR7+CD27+CD95- naive CD8+ T cells expressing CXCR3 (TNR3+). This clonotype originated in a human donor in good health. Some clones in this sample may be carry-over from other donors' samples.

The chain's CDR3 is CASSYSSLAGGGETQYF. The gene calls are TRBV6-5 and TRBJ2-5; TCRdb's assignment of TRBD2 cannot be checked, as there is no DNA. The germline gives CDR1 MNHEY, CDR2 SVGAGI. CDR3 length: 17 residues.